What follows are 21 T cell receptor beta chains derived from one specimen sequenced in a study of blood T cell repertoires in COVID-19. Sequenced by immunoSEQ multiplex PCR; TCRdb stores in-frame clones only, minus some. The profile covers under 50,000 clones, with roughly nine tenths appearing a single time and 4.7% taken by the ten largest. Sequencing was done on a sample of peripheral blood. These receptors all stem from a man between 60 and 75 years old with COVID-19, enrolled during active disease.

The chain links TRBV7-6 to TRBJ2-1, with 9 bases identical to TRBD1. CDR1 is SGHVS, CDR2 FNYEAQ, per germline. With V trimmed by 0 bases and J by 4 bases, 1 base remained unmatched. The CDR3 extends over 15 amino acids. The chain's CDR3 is CASSLAGQGYNEQFF. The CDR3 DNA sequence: TGTGCCAGCAGCTTAGCGGGACAGGGTTACAATGAGCAGTTCTTC.

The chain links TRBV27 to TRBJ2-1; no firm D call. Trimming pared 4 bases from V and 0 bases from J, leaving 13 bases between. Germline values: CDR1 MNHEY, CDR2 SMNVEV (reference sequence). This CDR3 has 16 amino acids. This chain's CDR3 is CASSSSITSSYNEQFF. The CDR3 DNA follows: TGTGCCAGCAGTTCCTCTATTACGAGCTCCTACAATGAGCAGTTCTTC.

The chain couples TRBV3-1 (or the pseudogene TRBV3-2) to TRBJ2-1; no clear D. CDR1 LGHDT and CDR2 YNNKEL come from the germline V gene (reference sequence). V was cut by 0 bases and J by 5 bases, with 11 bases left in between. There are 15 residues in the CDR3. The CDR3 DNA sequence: TGTGCCAGCAGCCAAGACCCCGCTAGGCACAATGAGCAGTTCTTC. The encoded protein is CASSQDPARHNEQFF.

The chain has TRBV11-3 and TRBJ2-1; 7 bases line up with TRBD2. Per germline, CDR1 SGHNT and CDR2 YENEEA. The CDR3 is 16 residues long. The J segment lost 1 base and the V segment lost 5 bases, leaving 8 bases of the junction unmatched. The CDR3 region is CASSREVTLSYNEQFF. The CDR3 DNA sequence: TGTGCCAGCAGCCGGGAGGTGACACTTTCCTACAATGAGCAGTTCTTC.

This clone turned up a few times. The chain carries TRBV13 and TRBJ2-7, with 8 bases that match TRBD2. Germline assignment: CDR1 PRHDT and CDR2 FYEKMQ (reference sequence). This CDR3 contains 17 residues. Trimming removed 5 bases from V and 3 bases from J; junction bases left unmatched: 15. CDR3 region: CASSIKRGGRNNYEQYF. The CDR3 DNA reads TGTGCCAGCAGCATAAAGCGGGGCGGGAGGAATAACTACGAGCAGTACTTC.

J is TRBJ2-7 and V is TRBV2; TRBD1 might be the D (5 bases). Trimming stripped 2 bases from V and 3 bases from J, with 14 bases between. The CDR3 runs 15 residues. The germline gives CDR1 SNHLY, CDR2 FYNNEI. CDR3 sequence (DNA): TGTGCCAGCAGTGAACAGGGATCGGGTCTCTACGAGCAGTACTTC. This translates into CASSEQGSGLYEQYF.

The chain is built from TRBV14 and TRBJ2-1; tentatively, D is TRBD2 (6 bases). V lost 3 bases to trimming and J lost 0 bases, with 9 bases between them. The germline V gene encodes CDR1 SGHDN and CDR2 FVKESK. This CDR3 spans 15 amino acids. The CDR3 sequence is CASSHSGSSYNEQFF. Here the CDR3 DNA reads TGTGCCAGCAGCCATAGCGGAAGCTCCTACAATGAGCAGTTCTTC.

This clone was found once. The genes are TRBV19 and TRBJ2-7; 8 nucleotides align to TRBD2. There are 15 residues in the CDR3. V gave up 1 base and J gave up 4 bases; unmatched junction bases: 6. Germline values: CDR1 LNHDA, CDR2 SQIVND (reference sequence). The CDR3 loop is CASSIVTGGQYEQYF. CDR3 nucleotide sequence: TGTGCCAGTAGTATAGTTACGGGAGGGCAATACGAGCAGTACTTC.

The CDR3 region is CASRVSANEKLFF. CDR3 bases: TGTGCCAGCCGGGTTAGCGCTAATGAAAAACTGTTTTTT. J is TRBJ1-4 and V is TRBV6-5; D not certain. Germline CDR1 is MNHEY and CDR2 is SVGAGI. The CDR3 runs 13 residues. V was pared by 8 bases and J by 3 bases, with 10 bases between.

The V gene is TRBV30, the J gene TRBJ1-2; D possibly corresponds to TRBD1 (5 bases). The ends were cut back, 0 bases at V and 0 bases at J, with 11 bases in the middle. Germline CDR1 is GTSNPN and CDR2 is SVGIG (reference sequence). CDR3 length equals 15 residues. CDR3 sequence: CAWSVRGGTNYGYTF. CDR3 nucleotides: TGTGCCTGGAGTGTCCGGGGGGGGACTAACTATGGCTACACCTTC.

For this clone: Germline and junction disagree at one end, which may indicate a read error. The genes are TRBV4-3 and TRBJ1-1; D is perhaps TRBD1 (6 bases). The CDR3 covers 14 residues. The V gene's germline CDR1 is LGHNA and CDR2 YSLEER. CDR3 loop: CASNQEHQGTEAFF. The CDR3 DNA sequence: TGCGCCAGCAACCAAGAGCACCAGGGGACTGAAGCTTTCTTT.

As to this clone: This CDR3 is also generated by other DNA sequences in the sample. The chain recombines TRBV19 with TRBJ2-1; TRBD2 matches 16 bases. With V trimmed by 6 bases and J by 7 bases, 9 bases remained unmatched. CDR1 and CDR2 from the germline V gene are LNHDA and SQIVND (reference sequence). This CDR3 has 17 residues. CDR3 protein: CASSPGLAGGPGNEQFF. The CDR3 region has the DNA TGTGCCAGTAGCCCGGGACTAGCGGGAGGGCCCGGTAATGAGCAGTTCTTC.

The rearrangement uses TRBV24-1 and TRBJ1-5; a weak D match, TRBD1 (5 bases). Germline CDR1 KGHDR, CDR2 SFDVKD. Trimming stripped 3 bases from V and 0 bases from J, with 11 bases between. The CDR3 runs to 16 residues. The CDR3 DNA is TGTGCCACCAGTGATGCCTCAGGGCGTAGCAATCAGCCCCAGCATTTT. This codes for CATSDASGRSNQPQHF.

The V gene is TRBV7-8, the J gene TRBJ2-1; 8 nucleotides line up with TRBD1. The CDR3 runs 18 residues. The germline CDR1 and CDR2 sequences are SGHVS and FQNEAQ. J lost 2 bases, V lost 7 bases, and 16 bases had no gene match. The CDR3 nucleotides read TGTGCCAGCAAGAGGGGACCCTCTGGACAGGGCACCTACAATGAGCAGTTCTTC. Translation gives CASKRGPSGQGTYNEQFF.

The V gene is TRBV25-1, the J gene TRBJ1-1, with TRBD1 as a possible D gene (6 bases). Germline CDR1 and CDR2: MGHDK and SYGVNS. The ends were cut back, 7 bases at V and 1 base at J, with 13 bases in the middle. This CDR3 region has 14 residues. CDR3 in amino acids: CASIPIGGNTEAFF. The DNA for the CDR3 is TGTGCCAGCATCCCAATAGGGGGGAACACTGAAGCTTTCTTT.

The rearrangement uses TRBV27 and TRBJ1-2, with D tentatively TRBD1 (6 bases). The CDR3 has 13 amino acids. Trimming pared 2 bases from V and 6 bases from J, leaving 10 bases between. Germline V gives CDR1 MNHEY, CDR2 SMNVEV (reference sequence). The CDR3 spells CASSLAQGHGYTF. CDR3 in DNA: TGTGCCAGCAGTTTAGCCCAGGGGCATGGCTACACCTTC.

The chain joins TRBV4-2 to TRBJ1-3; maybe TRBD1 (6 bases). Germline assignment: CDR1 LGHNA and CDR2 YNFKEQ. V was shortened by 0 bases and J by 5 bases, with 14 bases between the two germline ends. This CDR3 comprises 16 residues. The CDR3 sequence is CASSQDFGGARNTIYF. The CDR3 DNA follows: TGTGCCAGCAGCCAAGATTTTGGGGGGGCTAGAAACACCATATATTTT.

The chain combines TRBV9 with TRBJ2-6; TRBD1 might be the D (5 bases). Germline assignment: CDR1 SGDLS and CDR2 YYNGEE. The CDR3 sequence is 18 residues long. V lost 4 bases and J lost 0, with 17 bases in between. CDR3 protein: CASSPAPGPSSGANVLTF. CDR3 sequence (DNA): TGTGCCAGCAGCCCCGCCCCAGGGCCAAGCTCTGGGGCCAACGTCCTGACTTTC.

CDR3 nucleotide sequence: TGTGCCAGCAGCTTGGAATTCGGCGGGAGGGCCGCAGATACGCAGTATTTT. This encodes CASSLEFGGRAADTQYF. The chain combines TRBV5-6 with TRBJ2-3; TRBD2 agrees at 9 bases. Unmatched junction bases numbered 9, after V lost 0 bases and J lost 4 bases. Germline V lookup: CDR1 SGHDT, CDR2 YYEEEE. The CDR3 contains 17 residues.

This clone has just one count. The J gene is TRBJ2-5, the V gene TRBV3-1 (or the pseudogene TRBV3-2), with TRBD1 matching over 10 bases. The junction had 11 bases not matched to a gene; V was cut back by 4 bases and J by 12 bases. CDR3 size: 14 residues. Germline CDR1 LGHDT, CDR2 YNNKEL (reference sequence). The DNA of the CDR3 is TGTGCCAGCAGCCGCTGGAGAGGGACAGGGGATGAGTACTTC. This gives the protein CASSRWRGTGDEYF.

The CDR3 region is CASQRGTEAFF. CDR3 DNA sequence: TGTGCCAGCCAAAGGGGCACTGAAGCTTTCTTT. The J gene is TRBJ1-1, the V gene TRBV27; D perhaps matches TRBD1 (5 bases). Germline CDR1 reads MNHEY; CDR2 reads SMNVEV (reference sequence). The CDR3 length is 11 residues. V lost 8 bases, J lost 4 bases, and 8 bases lay in between.